The 25 T cell receptor beta chains below were found in one sample sequenced in a study of control samples from healthy donors and cancer patients. TCRdb's copy holds only in-frame clones and misses some; the assay was immunoSEQ multiplex PCR. The sample contains fewer than 200,000 clones, around nine tenths of which appear only once. Input material: blood. The receptor set was obtained from a man aged 30-40 years in good health.

V usage is TRBV18 and J usage is TRBJ2-2; 8 nucleotides align to TRBD1. The CDR3 runs to 16 residues. Trimming at V came to 6 bases and at J to 4 bases, leaving 10 bases not matched to a gene. In germline, CDR1 is KGHSH, CDR2 LQKENI. CDR3 residues: CASSLKRTGTTGELFF. The CDR3 region has the DNA TGTGCCAGCTCCCTAAAGAGGACAGGGACCACCGGGGAGCTGTTTTTT.

The genes are TRBV7-9 and TRBJ1-1; D perhaps matches TRBD1 (5 bases). Germline CDR1 is SEHNR and CDR2 is FQNEAQ (reference sequence). This CDR3 spans 16 amino acids. Trimming removed 2 bases at V and 1 base at J, with 14 bases between. CDR3 DNA sequence: TGTGCCAGCAGCTTACACCAGGGTGGGGGGAACACTGAAGCTTTCTTT. Amino acids: CASSLHQGGGNTEAFF.

The J gene is TRBJ2-1, the V gene TRBV19; TRBD2 aligns across 8 bases. Germline CDR1 reads LNHDA; CDR2 reads SQIVND (reference sequence). The CDR3 has 15 amino acids. V lost 7 bases, J lost 6 bases, and 11 bases stayed unmatched. CDR3 amino acids: CASTPGTRGPNEQFF. The DNA for the CDR3 is TGTGCCAGTACCCCCGGGACTAGGGGTCCCAATGAGCAGTTCTTC.

This rearrangement joins TRBV29-1 to TRBJ1-2; 8 bases align to TRBD1. The length of the CDR3 is 13 residues. The germline V gene has CDR1 SQVTM and CDR2 ANQGSEA. Germline trimming cut 4 bases from V and 5 bases from J; bases unmatched to any gene: 6. The CDR3 loop reads CSVGEGQGYGYTF. For the CDR3, the DNA is TGCAGCGTTGGAGAAGGACAGGGTTATGGCTACACCTTC. Supplemented by reference TRBV29-1 and TRBJ1-2, the full variable domain reads SAVISQKPSRDICQRGTSLTIQCQVDSQVTMMFWYRQQPGQSLTLIATANQGSEATYESGFVIDKFPISRPNLTFSTLTVSNMSPEDSSIYLCSVGEGQGYGYTFGSGTRLTVV.

V gene TRBV5-4 combines with J gene TRBJ1-1; 8 bases match TRBD1. V gave up 3 bases and J gave up 2 bases; unmatched junction bases: 9. The CDR3 has 16 amino acids. Germline-derived CDR1 and CDR2 are SGHNT and YYREEE (reference sequence). CDR3 sequence (DNA): TGTGCCAGCAGCTCCAATCTGGACAGGGTTAACACTGAAGCTTTCTTT. Encoded protein: CASSSNLDRVNTEAFF.

The chain combines TRBV12-5 with TRBJ2-3, with a possible D match to TRBD1 (6 bases). V shed 6 bases and J shed 5 bases, with 15 bases lying between them. The CDR3 runs to 14 residues. Per germline, CDR1 LGHNT and CDR2 FRNRAP. CDR3 sequence: CASGVTGLGDTQYF. The CDR3 DNA reads as TGTGCTAGTGGCGTCACAGGGCTAGGAGATACGCAGTATTTT.

Only one count was recorded for this clone. The gene calls are TRBV18 and TRBJ1-4; TRBD1 matches 7 bases. The V gene end was trimmed by 3 bases and the J gene end by 4 bases; junction bases not matched to a gene: 8. The CDR3 sequence is 16 residues long. CDR1 KGHSH and CDR2 LQKENI come from the germline V gene. The CDR3, as DNA: TGTGCCAGCTCACCCCCAGGGACAGACCTTAATGAAAAACTGTTTTTT. It codes for CASSPPGTDLNEKLFF.

The gene calls are TRBV10-2 and TRBJ1-5; possible D gene TRBD1, 6 bases. The CDR3 has 16 residues. V was clipped by 0 bases and J by 5 bases, with 14 bases between them. The V gene's germline CDR1 is WSHSY and CDR2 SAAADI. The chain's CDR3 is CASSESLVTGYQPQHF. CDR3 bases: TGCGCCAGCAGTGAGTCCCTGGTGACAGGATATCAGCCCCAGCATTTT.

The chain couples TRBV5-1 to TRBJ2-5; TRBD2 might be the D (6 bases). The germline CDR1 and CDR2 sequences are SGHRS and YFSETQ. Trimming removed 0 bases at V and 4 bases at J, with 13 bases between. This CDR3 is built from 15 residues. The CDR3 bases are TGCGCCAGCAGCTTGGCCCGCGGGAATACAGAGACCCAGTACTTC. This gives the protein CASSLARGNTETQYF. Variable domain in full (rest from reference TRBV5-1 and TRBJ2-5): KAGVTQTPRYLIKTRGQQVTLSCSPISGHRSVSWYQQTPGQGLQFLFEYFSETQRNKGNFPGRFSGRQFSNSRSEMNVSTLELGDSALYLCASSLARGNTETQYFGPGTRLLVL.

The chain recombines TRBV30 with TRBJ1-1, with D maybe TRBD1 (5 bases). Germline-derived CDR1 and CDR2 are GTSNPN and SVGIG (reference sequence). This CDR3 is 13 amino acids long. The V end lost 4 bases, the J end lost 1 base, and 10 bases lay between the germline ends. Written as DNA, the CDR3 is TGTGCCTGGACCCCAGACAGGAACACTGAAGCTTTCTTT. The encoded protein is CAWTPDRNTEAFF. Drawing the rest from reference TRBV30 and TRBJ1-1, the complete variable domain is SQTIHQWPATLVQPVGSPLSLECTVEGTSNPNLYWYRQAAGRGLQLLFYSVGIGQISSEVPQNLSASRPQDRQFILSSKKLLLSDSGFYLCAWTPDRNTEAFFGQGTRLTVV.

As for this clone: Other DNA variants within this sample encode the same CDR3. The rearrangement joins TRBV11-2 to TRBJ2-7; tentatively, D is TRBD1 or TRBD2 (5 bases each). Germline loops: CDR1 SGHAT, CDR2 FQNNGV. V was trimmed by 11 bases and J by 5 bases, leaving 25 bases between them. CDR3 length: 15 residues. CDR3 DNA sequence: TGTGCCTGGGGTGGGGCAGGGAGCCTATCCAACGAGCAGTACTTC. The encoded protein is CAWGGAGSLSNEQYF. The entire variable domain, with the rest obtained from reference TRBV11-2 and TRBJ2-7, is as follows: EAGVAQSPRYKIIEKRQSVAFWCNPISGHATLYWYQQILGQGPKLLIQFQNNGVVDDSQLPKDRFSAERLKGVDSTLKIQPAKLEDSAVYLCAWGGAGSLSNEQYFGPGTRLTVT.

This rearrangement joins TRBV28 to TRBJ2-5; TRBD2 agrees at 7 bases. With V trimmed by 10 bases and J by 0 bases, 2 bases remained unmatched. The V gene's germline CDR1 is MDHEN and CDR2 SYDVKM. The CDR3 contains 12 residues. CDR3 in amino acids: CATRGDQETQYF. The CDR3 nucleotides are TGTGCCACCCGGGGGGACCAAGAGACCCAGTACTTC.

The J gene is TRBJ1-2, the V gene TRBV2; 7 bases fit TRBD1. The CDR3 consists of 14 residues. Germline values: CDR1 SNHLY, CDR2 FYNNEI. The V gene end was trimmed by 7 bases and the J gene end by 8 bases; junction bases not matched to a gene: 13. The CDR3 region is CASTAGGILDGYTF. The CDR3 DNA reads as TGTGCCAGCACCGCAGGGGGAATTCTGGACGGCTACACCTTC.

This chain joins TRBV6-2 or TRBV6-3 and TRBJ1-1, with D unresolved. V was trimmed by 1 base and J by 0 bases, leaving 9 bases between them. The length of the CDR3 is 15 residues. CDR1 and CDR2 (germline): MNHEY, SVGEGT. The CDR3 DNA reads as TGTGCCAGCAGTTACTTCGGCAGCATGAACACTGAAGCTTTCTTT. This sequence encodes CASSYFGSMNTEAFF.

This sequence joins TRBV7-2 and TRBJ2-7; tentatively, D is TRBD1 or TRBD2 (5 bases each). CDR1 is SGHTA, CDR2 FQGNSA, per germline. V lost 5 bases, J lost 0 bases, and 17 bases lay in between. The CDR3 is 16 amino acids. This CDR3 is CASSLRDGVSSYEQYF. The DNA of the CDR3 is TGTGCCAGCAGCCTGAGGGACGGGGTGAGCTCCTACGAGCAGTACTTC.

The table lists this clone with a count of one. The V gene is TRBV19, the J gene TRBJ1-4; possible D gene TRBD1, 5 bases. V was pared by 8 bases and J by 14 bases, with 15 bases between. The length of the CDR3 is 11 residues. Looked up from germline, CDR1 is LNHDA and CDR2 is SQIVND (reference sequence). Here the CDR3 reads CASVNRGSLFF. The CDR3 DNA follows: TGTGCCAGTGTGAATCGGGGCAGTCTGTTTTTT.

The chain has TRBV6-5 and TRBJ2-6; no clear D. Trimming removed 2 bases from V and 4 bases from J, with 3 bases in between. The CDR3 is 13 amino acids. Germline CDR1 reads MNHEY; CDR2 reads SVGAGI. The CDR3: CASSYAGANVLTF. The CDR3 region has the DNA TGTGCCAGCAGTTACGCCGGGGCCAACGTCCTGACTTTC.

J is TRBJ2-5 and V is TRBV14; 10 nucleotides line up with TRBD1. CDR1 is SGHDN, CDR2 FVKESK, per germline. The V and J ends lost 4 bases and 3 bases, in that order; junction bases with no gene match: 8. The CDR3 length is 16 residues. Here the CDR3 DNA reads TGTGCCAGCAGCCCCCTGGACAGGGGGTATGAAGAGACCCAGTACTTC. Encoded protein: CASSPLDRGYEETQYF.

V and J are TRBV29-1 and TRBJ2-3; 10 positions match TRBD2. The length of the CDR3 is 14 residues. The ends lost 4 bases at V and 2 bases at J; junction bases unmatched: 3. Germline CDR1 is SQVTM and CDR2 is ANQGSEA. The CDR3, as DNA: TGCAGCGTTGCTAGCGGGGGATACACAGATACGCAGTATTTT. Protein product: CSVASGGYTDTQYF.

The chain has TRBV6-1 and TRBJ2-3; D is undetermined. The CDR3 is 15 amino acids. Germline V CDR1 and CDR2: MNHNS, SASEGT. V was pared by 2 bases and J by 0 bases, with 9 bases between. CDR3 region: CASSERSFSTDTQYF. The CDR3 DNA follows: TGTGCCAGCAGTGAAAGGTCATTTAGCACAGATACGCAGTATTTT.

This chain joins TRBV10-3 and TRBJ1-5; 8 bases are shared with TRBD1. The germline V gene has CDR1 ENHRY and CDR2 SYGVKD. Losses at the gene ends were 6 bases for V and 7 bases for J; bases not matched to a gene: 5. CDR3 size: 13 residues. The chain's CDR3 is CAIRDRADQPQHF. CDR3 nucleotide sequence: TGTGCCATCAGGGACAGGGCGGACCAGCCCCAGCATTTT.

The V and J genes are TRBV7-2 and TRBJ2-1; D is ambiguous. V was clipped by 5 bases and J by 5 bases, with 7 bases between them. CDR1 and CDR2 (germline): SGHTA, FQGNSA. The CDR3 totals 12 residues. The CDR3 spells CASSPHHNEQFF. The DNA for the CDR3 is TGTGCCAGCAGCCCACATCACAATGAGCAGTTCTTC.

The rearrangement joins TRBV28 to TRBJ2-1, with TRBD1 identical over 9 bases. Germline assignment: CDR1 MDHEN and CDR2 SYDVKM. The CDR3 covers 12 residues. The ends lost 6 bases at V and 16 bases at J; junction bases unmatched: 10. The DNA of the CDR3 is TGTGCCAGCAGCTACAGGGGGCAAATGGACTTCTTC. Protein sequence: CASSYRGQMDFF.

The V gene is TRBV2, the J gene TRBJ1-6, with a possible D match to TRBD1 (5 bases). CDR1 SNHLY and CDR2 FYNNEI come from the germline V gene. The V gene lost 7 bases and the J gene lost 8 bases, with 6 bases spanning the gap. The length of the CDR3 is 11 residues. Here the CDR3 DNA reads TGTGCCAGCATGGGGGATTCACCCCTCCACTTT. Its protein is CASMGDSPLHF.

This chain uses TRBV7-8 with TRBJ2-5, with D possibly TRBD1 on 6 matching bases. The CDR3 length is 14 residues. Germline loops: CDR1 SGHVS, CDR2 FQNEAQ. Trimming cost V 5 bases and J 1 base, with 11 bases left between them. The CDR3, as DNA: TGTGCCAGCAGCCCGGGACAACCCCAAGAGACCCAGTACTTC. Amino acids: CASSPGQPQETQYF.